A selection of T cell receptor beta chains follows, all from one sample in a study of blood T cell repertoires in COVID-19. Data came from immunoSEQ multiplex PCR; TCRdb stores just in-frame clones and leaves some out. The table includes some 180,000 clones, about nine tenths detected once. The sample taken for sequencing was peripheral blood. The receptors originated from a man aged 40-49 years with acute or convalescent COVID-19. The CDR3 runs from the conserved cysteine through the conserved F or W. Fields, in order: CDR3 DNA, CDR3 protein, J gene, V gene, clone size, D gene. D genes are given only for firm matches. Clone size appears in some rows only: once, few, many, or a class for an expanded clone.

CDR3nt: TGTGCCACCAGTGATCCCACAGGGGCTGGGGCCAACGTCCTGACTTTC
CDR3aa: CATSDPTGAGANVLTF
j_gene: TRBJ2-6
v_gene: TRBV24-1
abundance: -
d_gene: TRBD1

CDR3nt: TGTGCCAGCAGACCGCCGATGATGGTGAGCACTGAAGCTTTCTTT
CDR3aa: CASRPPMMVSTEAFF
j_gene: TRBJ1-1
v_gene: TRBV6-5
abundance: -
d_gene: -

CDR3nt: TGTGCCAGCAGTTACAGAGCCTACGAGCAGTACTTC
CDR3aa: CASSYRAYEQYF
j_gene: TRBJ2-7
v_gene: TRBV6-2/TRBV6-3
abundance: -
d_gene: -

CDR3nt: TGTGCCAGCAGCTTAGGTGCTACCTACGAGCAGTACTTC
CDR3aa: CASSLGATYEQYF
j_gene: TRBJ2-7
v_gene: TRBV7-9
abundance: -
d_gene: -

CDR3nt: TGCGCCAGCAGCTTGGTCGGGACAGTTAACACTGAAGCTTTCTTT
CDR3aa: CASSLVGTVNTEAFF
j_gene: TRBJ1-1
v_gene: TRBV5-1
abundance: -
d_gene: TRBD1

CDR3nt: TGCGCCAGCAGCCCCTTCCCGGGACAGGGGTTCACCTACGAGCAGTACTTC
CDR3aa: CASSPFPGQGFTYEQYF
j_gene: TRBJ2-7
v_gene: TRBV5-1
abundance: once
d_gene: TRBD1

CDR3nt: TGTGCCAGCAGCCCCTGGGGGGGAAACACCGGGGAGCTGTTTTTT
CDR3aa: CASSPWGGNTGELFF
j_gene: TRBJ2-2
v_gene: TRBV9
abundance: -
d_gene: TRBD2

CDR3nt: TGTGCCACTGTAGACAGGATTGGAGGCTACACCTTC
CDR3aa: CATVDRIGGYTF
j_gene: TRBJ1-2
v_gene: TRBV15
abundance: -
d_gene: -

CDR3nt: TGTGCCAGCAGCTTGTCGGTTACAGTAAACACCATATATTTT
CDR3aa: CASSLSVTVNTIYF
j_gene: TRBJ1-3
v_gene: TRBV5-5
abundance: -
d_gene: -

CDR3nt: TGTGCCAGCAGAACGACCCCAGGGCGTATCGACTACACCTTC
CDR3aa: CASRTTPGRIDYTF
j_gene: TRBJ1-2
v_gene: TRBV6-5
abundance: -
d_gene: -

CDR3nt: TGTGCCAGCAGCTTAGATGTTGGGACAGCCATATTGGGCTCTGGAAACACCATATATTTT
CDR3aa: CASSLDVGTAILGSGNTIYF
j_gene: TRBJ1-3
v_gene: TRBV11-2
abundance: -
d_gene: TRBD1

CDR3nt: TGTGCCAGCAGTTTAACACCTGGAAACACCATATATTTT
CDR3aa: CASSLTPGNTIYF
j_gene: TRBJ1-3
v_gene: TRBV12-3/TRBV12-4
abundance: -
d_gene: -

CDR3nt: TGTGCCAGTAGTATAGACACTAGCGGAATCACAGATACGCAGTATTTT
CDR3aa: CASSIDTSGITDTQYF
j_gene: TRBJ2-3
v_gene: TRBV19
abundance: -
d_gene: TRBD2

CDR3nt: TGCGCCAGCAGCGGGGGGACAGCGACATACGAGCAGTACTTC
CDR3aa: CASSGGTATYEQYF
j_gene: TRBJ2-7
v_gene: TRBV5-1
abundance: -
d_gene: -

CDR3nt: TGTGCCAGCAGTCCCAGCTATGGCTACACCTTC
CDR3aa: CASSPSYGYTF
j_gene: TRBJ1-2
v_gene: TRBV28
abundance: -
d_gene: -

CDR3nt: TGTGCCAGTAGTATAGTTAACAGGGACACTGAAGCTTTCTTT
CDR3aa: CASSIVNRDTEAFF
j_gene: TRBJ1-1
v_gene: TRBV19
abundance: few
d_gene: -

CDR3nt: TGCAGTGCTAGTCGACAGGGGTTAAACACTGAAGCTTTCTTT
CDR3aa: CSASRQGLNTEAFF
j_gene: TRBJ1-1
v_gene: TRBV20-1
abundance: -
d_gene: TRBD1

CDR3nt: TGTGCCAGCAGCCAGGGGTATGGCTACACCTTC
CDR3aa: CASSQGYGYTF
j_gene: TRBJ1-2
v_gene: TRBV12-3/TRBV12-4
abundance: -
d_gene: -

CDR3nt: TGTGCCAGCAGCTTATCGGTCAACCCGCCAGGCGGAAACACCATATATTTT
CDR3aa: CASSLSVNPPGGNTIYF
j_gene: TRBJ1-3
v_gene: TRBV7-2
abundance: -
d_gene: -

CDR3nt: TGTGCCAGTAGTCAGGGTACCTATGTGGGCTACACCTTC
CDR3aa: CASSQGTYVGYTF
j_gene: TRBJ1-2
v_gene: TRBV19
abundance: -
d_gene: -

CDR3nt: TGTGCCAGCAGCTTAGCCCCGGACATCCTCTACGAGCAGTACTTC
CDR3aa: CASSLAPDILYEQYF
j_gene: TRBJ2-7
v_gene: TRBV7-8
abundance: -
d_gene: -

CDR3nt: TGTGCCAGCAGCCGGGACAGGGGAGAGACCCAGTACTTC
CDR3aa: CASSRDRGETQYF
j_gene: TRBJ2-5
v_gene: TRBV6-4
abundance: -
d_gene: TRBD1